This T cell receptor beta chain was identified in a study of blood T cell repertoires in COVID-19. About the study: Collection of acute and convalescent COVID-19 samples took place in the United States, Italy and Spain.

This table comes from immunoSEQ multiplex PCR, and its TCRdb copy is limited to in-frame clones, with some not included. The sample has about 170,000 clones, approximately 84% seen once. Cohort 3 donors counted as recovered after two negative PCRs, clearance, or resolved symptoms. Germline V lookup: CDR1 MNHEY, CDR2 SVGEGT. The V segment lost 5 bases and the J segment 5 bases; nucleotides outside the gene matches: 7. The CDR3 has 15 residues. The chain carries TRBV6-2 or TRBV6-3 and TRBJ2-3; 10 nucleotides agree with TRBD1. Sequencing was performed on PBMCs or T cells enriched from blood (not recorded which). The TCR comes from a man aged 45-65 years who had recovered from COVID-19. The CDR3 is CASSKIRDRGDTQYF. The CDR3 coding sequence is TGTGCCAGCAGTAAAATCCGGGACAGGGGAGATACGCAGTATTTT.